Sequencing of this T cell receptor (beta chain) was carried out in a study of beta chain features in type 1 diabetes. Whole-study results and caveats: Patients and controls would share equally any PCR tilt toward shorter templates. The study found moderately but significantly shorter TCRB CDR3s in all four CD4+ subsets of Type 1 diabetes patients. Relative to healthy donors, patients appeared to have naive, central memory and Treg TCRB repertoires that were more similar. VDJ junctions from type 1 diabetes patients carried fewer insertions and larger deletions.

As regards this clone: The antigen remains unidentified.

CDR3 size: 14 residues. Trimming cost V 0 bases and J 5 bases, with 9 bases left between them. Germline values: CDR1 SGHRS, CDR2 YFSETQ. TCRB transcripts that were expressed got sequenced, as all of the isolated RNA had been reverse transcribed. The average read count of naive, central memory and regulatory T cell samples was several million. Method: immunoSEQ multiplex PCR; TCRdb's copy keeps in-frame clones and lacks some. The sample contains about 150,000 clones, 10% to 15% of which appear only once. This sequence originates from a man in his late teens or twenties with type 1 diabetes. The sample consisted of central memory CD4+ T cells from blood. The chain recombines TRBV5-1 with TRBJ2-1; the D is unclear. In nucleotides, the CDR3 is TGCGCCAGCAGCTTGGCTGGGCCCGACAATGAGCAGTTCTTC. Encoded protein: CASSLAGPDNEQFF.